This T cell receptor beta chain was captured by sequencing in a study of metastatic and nonmetastatic thyroid tumors. Study-wide results and limits: According to reports, the diversity of TCR beta was significantly higher in malignant thyroid tumors than in benign nodules, and this held in both blood and tumor samples.

In the authors' methods: To classify distant metastasis in papillary thyroid cancer, a model was built from CDR3 differences across clinicopathological groups. TCRdb reprocessed the PCR reads via MiXCR. TCRdb, rather than the study authors, made the V and J calls. The sample lists about 25,000 clones, roughly a fifth occurring once. The germline V gene has CDR1 LNHDA and CDR2 SQIVND (reference sequence). This CDR3 region has 11 residues. Patients had received no treatment of any kind before thyroid surgery. Turning to this clone: Its antigen is still unknown. One end of the junction varies from germline; a read error may be responsible.

The chain joins TRBV19 to TRBJ1-2; D remains ambiguous. This receptor was obtained from a female donor with papillary thyroid cancer or a benign thyroid nodule (not recorded which). Some clones in this sample may be carry-over from other donors' samples. Sequenced: blood. CDR3 nucleotide sequence: TGTGCCAGTAGTATGAGCTATGGCTACAAATTC. Residues: CASSMSYGYKF. The full variable domain, in which reference TRBV19 and TRBJ1-2 provide the parts outside the CDR3, is DGGITQSPKYLFRKEGQNVTLSCEQNLNHDAMYWYRQDPGQGLRLIYYSQIVNDFQKGDIAEGYSVSREKKESFPLTVTSAQKNPTAFYLCASSMSYGYKFGSGTRLTVV.